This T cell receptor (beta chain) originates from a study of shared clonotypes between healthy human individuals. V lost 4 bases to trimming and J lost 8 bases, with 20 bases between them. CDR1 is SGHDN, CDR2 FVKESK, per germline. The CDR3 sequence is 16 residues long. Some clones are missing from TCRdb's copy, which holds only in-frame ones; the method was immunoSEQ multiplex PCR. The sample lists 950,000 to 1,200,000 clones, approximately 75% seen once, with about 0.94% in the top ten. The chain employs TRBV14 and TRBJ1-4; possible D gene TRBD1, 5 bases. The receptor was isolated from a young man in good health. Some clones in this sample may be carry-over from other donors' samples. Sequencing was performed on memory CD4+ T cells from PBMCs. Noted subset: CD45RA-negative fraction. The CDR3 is CASSPTTWGLSEKLFF. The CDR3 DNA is TGTGCCAGCAGCCCTACCACGTGGGGGTTGAGCGAAAAACTGTTTTTT.